This is a list of T cell receptor beta chains from one sample in a study of shared clonotypes between healthy human individuals. Generated by immunoSEQ multiplex PCR, the TCRdb table keeps only in-frame clones and is missing some. The sample consists of 950,000 to 1,300,000 clones, about 77% of them appearing once. Source material: memory CD4+ T cells sorted from blood. Receptors were obtained from a young man in good health. The CDR3 runs from the conserved cysteine through the conserved F or W. A D gene is named only where the DNA matches it firmly. Clone size is given for some rows only: seen once, a few or many times, or a class if the clone is expanded.

TRBJ2-7 TRBV5-4 NA NA CASSLGNEQYF TGTGCCAGCAGCCTGGGGAACGAGCAGTACTTC
TRBJ1-2 TRBV7-9 NA NA CASSLPVPYGYTF TGTGCCAGCAGCTTACCCGTCCCTTATGGCTACACCTTC
TRBJ1-2 TRBV4-3 NA few CASSQGAGGYNYGYTF TGCGCCAGCAGCCAAGGTGCGGGGGGCTATAACTATGGCTACACCTTC
TRBJ1-2 TRBV4-3 TRBD1 once CASSRRTGGYGYTF TGCGCCAGCAGCCGCAGGACAGGGGGATATGGCTACACCTTC
TRBJ1-2 TRBV6-6 NA NA CASSSPQAGARGYTF TGTGCCAGCAGCTCCCCACAGGCAGGGGCCAGGGGCTACACCTTC
TRBJ1-2 TRBV29-1 NA NA CSVEVGDEPGYTF TGCAGCGTTGAAGTTGGCGACGAGCCTGGCTACACCTTC
TRBJ2-2 TRBV10-3 NA NA CAISAGPANTGELFF TGTGCCATCAGTGCGGGACCCGCGAACACCGGGGAGCTGTTTTTT
TRBJ2-5 TRBV5-1 NA NA CASSLTGRLQETQYF TGCGCCAGCAGCTTGACAGGGCGGCTACAAGAGACCCAGTACTTC
TRBJ2-1 TRBV9 NA few CASSPGEGQYSNEQFF TGTGCCAGCAGCCCGGGGGAGGGACAGTACTCGAATGAGCAGTTCTTC
TRBJ1-1 TRBV5-5 NA NA CASSLGLLGAFF TGTGCCAGCAGCTTAGGACTCCTCGGAGCTTTCTTT
TRBJ2-6 TRBV5-1 NA NA CASSGGVGSGANVLTF TGCGCCAGCAGCGGTGGGGTGGGCTCTGGGGCCAACGTCCTGACTTTC
TRBJ1-5 TRBV21-1 NA once CASYPGTVSNQPQHF TGTGCCAGCTACCCCGGGACAGTTAGCAATCAGCCCCAGCATTTT
TRBJ2-2 TRBV6-1 NA NA CASKASVITGELFF TGTGCCAGCAAGGCCTCAGTTATCACCGGGGAGCTGTTTTTT
TRBJ1-6 TRBV19 NA NA CASSVGQNYNSPLHF TGTGCCAGTAGCGTAGGACAGAATTATAATTCACCCCTCCACTTT
TRBJ1-5 TRBV5-8 NA NA CASTSGARQPQHF TGTGCCAGCACCTCGGGGGCCCGACAGCCCCAGCATTTT
TRBJ2-7 TRBV6-5 TRBD2 NA CASSSSSGSVYEQYF TGTGCCAGCAGTTCTTCTAGCGGGAGTGTTTACGAGCAGTACTTC
TRBJ2-3 TRBV30 TRBD2 NA CAGAIAGGTDTQYF TGTGCCGGTGCAATAGCGGGGGGCACAGATACGCAGTATTTT
TRBJ2-5 TRBV6-1 NA NA CASSGWVETQYF TGTGCCAGCAGTGGGTGGGTCGAGACCCAGTACTTC
TRBJ1-1 TRBV7-3 NA few CASSLTEHTEAFF TGTGCCAGCAGCTTAACGGAGCACACTGAAGCTTTCTTT
TRBJ1-5 TRBV28 NA NA CASRAEAGQPQHF TGTGCCAGCAGAGCGGAGGCAGGTCAGCCCCAGCATTTT
TRBJ1-2 TRBV19 NA few CASSMINRESGYTF TGTGCCAGTAGTATGATAAACAGGGAGTCTGGCTACACCTTC
TRBJ2-7 TRBV10-3 TRBD2 NA CAISSTSGSYEQYF TGTGCCATCAGTTCGACTAGCGGATCCTACGAGCAGTACTTC
TRBJ1-2 TRBV7-9 TRBD1 NA CASSQDRLNYGYTF TGTGCCAGCAGCCAGGACAGGCTAAACTATGGCTACACCTTC
TRBJ2-7 TRBV28 NA NA CASSLVQATIPHF TGTGCCAGCAGTTTGGTGCAGGCGACTATTCCCCACTTC
TRBJ1-2 TRBV6-5 NA NA CASSYFPGGGYGYTF TGTGCCAGCAGTTACTTCCCGGGGGGCGGCTATGGCTACACCTTC
TRBJ2-5 TRBV9 NA many CASSGFGGPLETQYF TGTGCCAGCAGCGGGTTTGGGGGGCCCTTGGAGACCCAGTACTTC
TRBJ2-5 TRBV4-1 NA NA CASSQVGKGQGLPWQETQYF TGCGCCAGCAGCCAAGTGGGAAAAGGCCAGGGGCTACCGTGGCAAGAGACCCAGTACTTC
TRBJ2-6 TRBV4-1 NA NA CASSTLSSGANVLTF TGCGCCAGCAGCACCCTCAGCTCTGGGGCCAACGTCCTGACTTTC
TRBJ1-5 TRBV30 TRBD1 NA CAWGFSQGGQPQHF TGTGCCTGGGGTTTTTCACAGGGGGGTCAGCCCCAGCATTTT
TRBJ2-7 TRBV6-1 TRBD2 NA CASSEAASGRWEQYF TGTGCCAGCAGTGAAGCTGCTAGCGGGAGATGGGAGCAGTACTTC
TRBJ1-2 TRBV6-1 NA NA CASSRFDRNYGYTF TGTGCCAGCTCAAGATTCGACAGGAACTATGGCTACACCTTC
TRBJ1-2 TRBV5-1 NA NA CASSPGQNYGYTF TGCGCCAGCAGCCCCGGGCAGAACTATGGCTACACCTTC
TRBJ1-5 TRBV6-1 NA once CASRPGTHQPQHF TGTGCCAGCAGACCTGGGACTCATCAGCCCCAGCATTTT
TRBJ1-2 TRBV18 NA few CASSPPKNYGYTF TGTGCCAGCTCACCACCAAAGAACTATGGCTACACCTTC
TRBJ2-2 TRBV7-7 NA NA CASSSDPSSGELFF TGTGCTAGCAGCTCCGACCCCAGTTCCGGGGAGCTGTTTTTT
TRBJ1-2 TRBV29-1 NA NA CSVVSQGLNYGYTF TGCAGCGTTGTTAGTCAGGGACTAAACTATGGCTACACCTTC
TRBJ2-5 TRBV7-2 NA NA CASRKAGRSEETQYF TGTGCCAGCAGAAAGGCCGGGCGAAGCGAGGAGACCCAGTACTTC
TRBJ1-3 TRBV2 NA NA CASSGDGSSGNTIYF TGTGCCAGCAGTGGGGACGGGAGCTCTGGAAACACCATATATTTT
TRBJ1-3 TRBV14 NA NA CASSQERWERPGNTIYF TGTGCCAGCAGCCAAGAAAGGTGGGAACGTCCCGGAAACACCATATATTTT
TRBJ2-3 TRBV9 NA many CASSLGPATDTQYF TGTGCCAGCAGCCTAGGGCCGGCGACAGATACGCAGTATTTT
TRBJ2-7 TRBV7-9 NA NA CASSLGSYYEQYF TGTGCCAGCAGCTTAGGCAGCTACTACGAGCAGTACTTC
TRBJ2-5 TRBV5-1 NA NA CASRPGTTQETQYF TGCGCCAGCAGACCCGGGACAACACAAGAGACCCAGTACTTC
TRBJ2-7 TRBV10-3 TRBD2 NA CAISWTSDSYEQYF TGTGCCATCAGTTGGACTAGCGACTCCTACGAGCAGTACTTC
TRBJ1-2 TRBV6-5 NA NA CASSHGGQTYGYTF TGTGCCAGCAGTCACGGTGGACAGACCTATGGCTACACCTTC
TRBJ1-4 TRBV5-1 NA once CASSGGGSNEKLFF TGCGCCAGCAGCGGAGGAGGTTCTAATGAAAAACTGTTTTTT
TRBJ2-4 TRBV27 TRBD1 NA CASSPGTGTKNIQYF TGTGCCAGCAGTCCGGGGACAGGAACAAAAAACATTCAGTACTTC
TRBJ1-6 TRBV30 TRBD1 once CAWRNSRGLDSPLHF TGTGCCTGGAGAAACTCCAGGGGGCTTGATTCACCCCTCCACTTT
TRBJ1-4 TRBV4-1 TRBD1 once CASSQTGAINEKLFF TGCGCCAGCAGCCAAACAGGGGCCATTAATGAAAAACTGTTTTTT
TRBJ2-7 TRBV11-2 TRBD2 NA CASSTLAGGAYEQYF TGTGCCAGCAGCACCCTAGCGGGGGGAGCCTACGAGCAGTACTTC
TRBJ2-1 TRBV4-3 TRBD1 NA CASSQDQGANEQFF TGCGCCAGCAGCCAAGATCAGGGGGCAAATGAGCAGTTCTTC
TRBJ2-2 TRBV27 NA NA CASKRVAANTGELFF TGTGCCAGCAAGCGAGTAGCGGCCAACACCGGGGAGCTGTTTTTT
TRBJ1-2 TRBV4-1 NA NA CASSQDLSPRVGVSVLYGYTF TGCGCCAGCAGCCAAGATCTTTCCCCACGAGTCGGGGTATCGGTACTCTATGGCTACACCTTC